This T cell receptor beta chain was identified during a study of shared clonotypes between healthy human individuals. The overall study: In total, the donors were two women and a few men aged 18 to 49.

The assay was immunoSEQ multiplex PCR, and TCRdb's table has in-frame clones only and misses some. Counted here are approximately 1.5 million clones, approximately 98.5% occurring once; the ten biggest clones make up roughly 0.36%. Investigators divided CD4+ cells into CD45RA+ naive and CD45RA-negative memory subsets. Overall study results and limits: The study found roughly 5.3% of naive CD4 clonotypes shared across a handful of donors.

CDR1 LGHNA and CDR2 YNFKEQ come from the germline V gene. V was cut by 0 bases and J by 10 bases, with 13 bases left in between. CDR3 length: 14 residues. With regard to this clone: What it binds is unknown.

The TCR originated in a man aged 30 to 39 in good health. The sequenced sample consisted of naive CD4+ T cells sorted from blood. Subset denoted: CD45RA+ positively selected. J is TRBJ2-1 and V is TRBV4-2; the D gene is possibly TRBD1 (6 bases). CDR3 residues: CASSQDRAGVEQFF. DNA of the CDR3: TGTGCCAGCAGCCAAGACCGGGCAGGGGTGGAGCAGTTCTTC.